The next 25 T cell receptor beta chains were all read from a single sample in a study of T cells after yellow fever vaccination. TCRdb re-analysed the 5' RACE reads in MiXCR, keeping a single row per CDR3 protein. The sample contains 150,000 or so distinct CDR3 sequences, around 6.3% of which appear only once. Material: CD4+ T cells sorted from PBMCs, obtained 10 days after the yellow fever booster vaccination. Receptor source: a man younger than 45 who received the YFV17D yellow fever vaccine.

This chain uses TRBV19 with TRBJ1-2; D is perhaps TRBD1 (5 bases). Per the germline V gene, CDR1 is LNHDA and CDR2 is SQIVND (reference sequence). Trimming removed 5 bases from V and 8 bases from J, with 15 bases in between. The CDR3 consists of 13 residues. The CDR3 nucleotides read TGTGCCAGTAGTCCGGACATCTTCGAGGGCTACACCTTC. This translates into CASSPDIFEGYTF.

This clonotype was seen ten or more times. This sequence joins TRBV3-1 and TRBJ1-5, with D perhaps matching TRBD1 (5 bases). V dropped 4 bases and J dropped 7 bases, with 17 bases sitting between them. CDR1 LGHDT and CDR2 YNNKEL come from the germline V gene (reference sequence). The CDR3 consists of 15 residues. The CDR3 here is CASSPRRGLGQPQHF. CDR3 bases: TGTGCCAGCAGCCCTCGAAGGGGATTGGGGCAGCCCCAGCATTTT. Full variable domain (rest looked up from reference TRBV3-1 and TRBJ1-5): DTAVSQTPKYLVTQMGNDKSIKCEQNLGHDTMYWYKQDSKKFLKIMFSYNNKELIINETVPNRFSPKSPDKAHLNLHINSLELGDSAVYFCASSPRRGLGQPQHFGDGTRLSIL.

This clonotype showed up many times. The chain carries TRBV10-3 and TRBJ2-1; tentatively, D is TRBD1 (5 bases). The germline V gene has CDR1 ENHRY and CDR2 SYGVKD. The CDR3 sequence is 13 residues long. V lost 6 bases and J lost 10, with 16 bases in between. The CDR3 bases are TGTGCCATCAGGGACGAAGGGGCTAACGAGCAGTTCTTC. Protein sequence: CAIRDEGANEQFF.

This clonotype has a count of ten or more. The CDR3 is CASSLARLGALETQYF. CDR3 in DNA: TGCGCCAGCAGCTTGGCCCGCCTGGGGGCGTTGGAGACCCAGTACTTC. The J gene is TRBJ2-5, the V gene TRBV5-1; possibly TRBD1 for D (6 bases). CDR1 and CDR2 from the germline V gene are SGHRS and YFSETQ. V was cut by 0 bases and J by 5 bases, with 17 bases left in between. This CDR3 contains 16 residues.

This clonotype was found a few times. J is TRBJ2-7 and V is TRBV11-2; 9 nucleotides align to TRBD1. Trimming at V came to 7 bases and at J to 4 bases, leaving 11 bases not matched to a gene. The CDR3 has 15 residues. The V gene's germline CDR1 is SGHAT and CDR2 FQNNGV. The CDR3, as DNA: TGTGCCAGCACCACCGTCGGGACAGGGCTATACGAGCAGTACTTC. It encodes CASTTVGTGLYEQYF.

This clonotype was seen more than once but under ten times. The chain couples TRBV9 to TRBJ2-2; no definite D call. Trimming stripped 1 base from V and 4 bases from J, with 5 bases between. This CDR3 contains 13 residues. Per the germline V gene, CDR1 is SGDLS and CDR2 is YYNGEE. This CDR3 reads CASSVYSTGELFF. CDR3 in DNA: TGTGCCAGCAGCGTATACAGCACCGGGGAGCTGTTTTTT.

This clonotype has ten or more counts. This chain connects TRBV5-5 to TRBJ2-1; 9 bases match TRBD2. Germline CDR1 is SGHKS and CDR2 is YYEKEE (reference sequence). V trimming: 2 bases; J trimming: 5 bases; junction bases outside the gene matches: 8. This CDR3 region has 16 residues. DNA of the CDR3: TGTGCCAGCAGCTTTATGGCCAGCGGGAGGAACAATGAGCAGTTCTTC. Protein product: CASSFMASGRNNEQFF.

This clonotype has a count of ten or more. The chain has TRBV28 and TRBJ2-5; D is ambiguous. CDR1 MDHEN and CDR2 SYDVKM come from the germline V gene. V shed 4 bases and J shed 5 bases, with 17 bases lying between them. This CDR3 is built from 15 residues. CDR3 in DNA: TGTGCCAGCAGTTGGGCCTTTCATGGTGGCGAGACCCAGTACTTC. This encodes CASSWAFHGGETQYF.

V is TRBV7-2 and J is TRBJ2-1; D is undetermined. Trimming took 4 bases from V and 4 from J, leaving 5 bases between them. The length of the CDR3 is 12 residues. Germline CDR1 and CDR2: SGHTA and FQGNSA. This chain's CDR3 is CASSYSYNEQFF. As DNA, the CDR3 is TGTGCCAGCAGCTATTCTTACAATGAGCAGTTCTTC.

The table lists this clonotype with many counts. The chain joins TRBV2 to TRBJ2-1; D is unclear. Germline V gene sequence: CDR1 SNHLY, CDR2 FYNNEI. The CDR3 has 15 amino acids. Trimming took off 1 base at V and 4 bases at J, with 11 bases between the two ends. CDR3 sequence: CASSEGPAAYNEQFF. DNA for the CDR3: TGTGCCAGCAGTGAAGGTCCTGCCGCGTACAATGAGCAGTTCTTC.

In its sample, this clonotype was seen many times. This chain uses TRBV5-1 with TRBJ2-1; TRBD2 matches at 10 bases. After removal of 3 bases from V and 7 bases from J, the junction contained 10 bases not matched to a gene. This CDR3 region has 16 residues. Germline CDR1 is SGHRS and CDR2 is YFSETQ. The CDR3 region has the DNA TGCGCCAGCAGCTCCAGCGGGAGGGCCATTGGAAATGAGCAGTTCTTC. Encoded protein: CASSSSGRAIGNEQFF. Combining the CDR3 with reference TRBV5-1 and TRBJ2-1 gives the whole variable domain KAGVTQTPRYLIKTRGQQVTLSCSPISGHRSVSWYQQTPGQGLQFLFEYFSETQRNKGNFPGRFSGRQFSNSRSEMNVSTLELGDSALYLCASSSSGRAIGNEQFFGPGTRLTVL.

This clonotype was detected a few times. The chain couples TRBV19 to TRBJ2-6; 8 nucleotides line up with TRBD1. J lost 0 bases, V lost 5 bases, and 6 bases had no gene match. The CDR3 is 17 amino acids. CDR1 LNHDA and CDR2 SQIVND come from the germline V gene (reference sequence). The CDR3 loop reads CASSPDREFSGANVLTF. CDR3 coding DNA: TGTGCCAGTAGTCCGGACAGGGAATTCTCTGGGGCCAACGTCCTGACTTTC.

There are many counts of this clonotype. The chain uses TRBV12-3 or TRBV12-4 and TRBJ2-7; D may be TRBD1 (6 bases). V dropped 0 bases and J dropped 3 bases, with 6 bases sitting between them. The CDR3 spans 13 residues. CDR3 amino acids: CASSLARGYEQYF. The CDR3 DNA reads TGTGCCAGCAGTTTAGCCAGGGGCTACGAGCAGTACTTC.

This clonotype was seen repeatedly, ten times or more. The chain combines TRBV7-2 with TRBJ2-5, with 7 positions matching TRBD2. Germline CDR1 SGHTA, CDR2 FQGNSA. V shed 5 bases and J 5 bases; nucleotides not matched to a gene: 5. This CDR3 contains 13 residues. CDR3 sequence reads: CASSRDYGETQYF. The CDR3 coding sequence is TGTGCCAGCAGCCGGGACTATGGGGAGACCCAGTACTTC.

This clonotype was counted at least ten times. The chain employs TRBV20-1 and TRBJ2-4; unclear D gene. Trimming took off 3 bases at V and 0 bases at J, with 9 bases between the two ends. The germline V gene encodes CDR1 DFQATT and CDR2 SNEGSKA (reference sequence). The CDR3 loop spans 14 amino acids. The CDR3 loop reads CSASSNLAKNIQYF. The CDR3 bases are TGCAGTGCTAGTAGCAACCTAGCCAAAAACATTCAGTACTTC.

This clonotype occurred many times. The V and J genes are TRBV7-2 and TRBJ2-5; possibly TRBD2 for D (5 bases). The CDR3 covers 15 residues. Germline assignment: CDR1 SGHTA and CDR2 FQGNSA. V lost 4 bases, J lost 4 bases, and 16 bases lay in between. Written as DNA, the CDR3 is TGTGCCAGCAGCTCCCTGGGTGGGAGAAGAGAGACCCAGTACTTC. It is translated as CASSSLGGRRETQYF.

This clonotype was picked up many times. The chain joins TRBV7-8 to TRBJ2-2; D is unclear. Germline V gene sequence: CDR1 SGHVS, CDR2 FQNEAQ. The CDR3 consists of 15 residues. V was cut by 4 bases and J by 1 base, with 10 bases left in between. CDR3 in amino acids: CASSSLLRNTGELFF. CDR3 nucleotide sequence: TGTGCCAGCAGCTCTTTGTTGAGGAACACCGGGGAGCTGTTTTTT.

This clonotype has a count of ten or more. The junction shows a germline mismatch at one end, possibly a read error. The chain uses TRBV15 and TRBJ2-1; D is unresolved. Germline V gives CDR1 LNHNV, CDR2 YYDKDF (reference sequence). CDR3 length: 12 residues. CDR3 DNA sequence: TGTGCCACCAGCAGAGATCAGTACTCCTTGGGGTTC. This encodes CATSRDQYSLGF. The complete variable domain, with remaining parts taken from reference TRBV15 and TRBJ2-1, reads DAMVIQNPRYQVTQFGKPVTLSCSQTLNHNVMYWYQQKSSQAPKLLFHYYDKDFNNEADTPDNFQSRRPNTSFCFLDIRSPGLGDTAMYLCATSRDQYSLGFGPGTRLTVL.

The chain recombines TRBV10-1 with TRBJ2-5; TRBD1 might be the D (6 bases). Germline values: CDR1 WNHNN, CDR2 SYGVQD (reference sequence). CDR3 length: 16 residues. Trimming stripped 1 base from V and 0 bases from J, with 12 bases between. CDR3 amino acids: CASSEFGGVHQETQYF. The CDR3 DNA follows: TGCGCCAGCAGTGAGTTTGGGGGCGTCCACCAAGAGACCCAGTACTTC.

The genes are TRBV11-2 and TRBJ2-7; D unclear. This CDR3 has 14 residues. Germline CDR1 is SGHAT and CDR2 is FQNNGV. Trimming left V 7 bases short and J 1 base short, with 14 bases between. The CDR3 bases are TGTGCCAGCATCCCCGGCCCTGGGTCCTACGAGCAGTACTTC. Translation: CASIPGPGSYEQYF.

There are a few counts of this clonotype. The chain has TRBV6-1 and TRBJ2-4; D gene uncertain. Germline lookup yields CDR1 MNHNS and CDR2 SASEGT. V dropped 6 bases and J dropped 3 bases, with 21 bases sitting between them. This CDR3 is built from 17 residues. The CDR3 DNA sequence: TGTGCCAGCAGACCGGCCGGCTACCACGGCGACAAAAACATTCAGTACTTC. Protein: CASRPAGYHGDKNIQYF.

The sample holds many counts of this clonotype. This sequence joins TRBV20-1 and TRBJ1-1; 8 nucleotides match TRBD1. Germline-derived CDR1 and CDR2 are DFQATT and SNEGSKA (reference sequence). The trim removed 3 bases at V and 6 bases at J, leaving 6 bases unmatched. This CDR3 comprises 13 residues. CDR3 bases: TGCAGTGCTAGTTCCCCAGGGGGCCCTGAAGCTTTCTTT. This sequence encodes CSASSPGGPEAFF.

In its sample, this clonotype was seen many times. The rearrangement joins TRBV15 to TRBJ2-2; D unclear. V lost 1 base to trimming and J lost 7 bases, with 16 bases between them. The CDR3 runs 16 residues. The germline V gene encodes CDR1 LNHNV and CDR2 YYDKDF (reference sequence). In DNA form, the CDR3 reads TGTGCCACCAGCAGAGTGATAGCTAGGTTGGGCGGGGAGCTGTTTTTT. As protein: CATSRVIARLGGELFF.

This clonotype appeared many times. The V and J genes are TRBV20-1 and TRBJ2-2, with no clear D. The CDR3 totals 13 residues. Trimming took off 1 base at V and 0 bases at J, with 3 bases between the two ends. Germline CDR1 reads DFQATT; CDR2 reads SNEGSKA (reference sequence). CDR3 DNA: TGCAGTGCTAGAGGTCCGAACACCGGGGAGCTGTTTTTT. Amino acids: CSARGPNTGELFF.

This clonotype was seen ten or more times. The V call is TRBV6-1, the J call TRBJ2-7; unclear D gene. This CDR3 spans 14 amino acids. Trimming cost V 5 bases and J 1 base, with 12 bases left between them. CDR1 is MNHNS and CDR2 is SASEGT in the germline V gene. This chain's CDR3 is CASSPSRRSYEQYF. The DNA of the CDR3 is TGTGCCAGCAGTCCTTCGAGGCGTTCCTACGAGCAGTACTTC.